The 4 T cell receptor beta chains below all came from one sample that was sequenced in a study of cytomegalovirus exposure and HLA in healthy donors. PCR was performed using 60 Vbeta and 13 Jbeta primers. Produced via immunoSEQ multiplex PCR; TCRdb's table is partial and in-frame only. The table lists 270,000 or so clones, around nine tenths of them singletons. The sequencing input was PBMCs. These receptors originate from a girl aged 2 to 9 in good health and CMV-seronegative.

This clone was picked up one time. The V and J genes are TRBV5-1 and TRBJ2-7; 7 bases map to TRBD1. Germline CDR1 and CDR2: SGHRS and YFSETQ. The CDR3 consists of 14 residues. V lost 4 bases, J lost 0 bases, and 4 bases stayed unmatched. The CDR3 loop is CASSMWDSSYEQYF. CDR3 nucleotide sequence: TGCGCCAGCAGCATGTGGGACAGCTCCTACGAGCAGTACTTC.

The V gene is TRBV5-4, the J gene TRBJ2-5, with TRBD2 as a possible D gene (6 bases). The CDR3 consists of 15 residues. The germline V gene encodes CDR1 SGHNT and CDR2 YYREEE (reference sequence). V was pared by 0 bases and J by 4 bases, with 13 bases between. As DNA, the CDR3 is TGTGCCAGCAGCTTGGCCGGCCAGGGAGGAGAGACCCAGTACTTC. Encoded protein: CASSLAGQGGETQYF.

The rearrangement uses TRBV19 and TRBJ2-1; TRBD2 might be the D (5 bases). V was clipped by 3 bases and J by 0 bases, with 9 bases between them. CDR1 is LNHDA and CDR2 is SQIVND in the germline V gene (reference sequence). The CDR3 contains 15 residues. Here the CDR3 reads CASSIGVSSYNEQFF. The CDR3 region has the DNA TGTGCCAGTAGTATCGGGGTTAGCTCCTACAATGAGCAGTTCTTC.

This clone was recorded only once. The V gene is TRBV27, the J gene TRBJ2-2; maybe TRBD2 (5 bases). Trimming removed 8 bases at V and 7 bases at J, with 11 bases between. This CDR3 region has 12 residues. The germline gives CDR1 MNHEY, CDR2 SMNVEV (reference sequence). DNA of the CDR3: TGTGCCAGCGGACTTGTGTTCGGGGAGCTGTTTTTT. As protein: CASGLVFGELFF.